This entry lists 26 T cell receptor beta chains sequenced from one sample in a study of Tregs in tolerant kidney transplant recipients. TCRdb's table, derived via immunoSEQ multiplex PCR, lists solely in-frame clones and lacks some. The data include 50,000 or so clones; the top ten clones carry about 0.83%. The starting material was CD4+ T cells from blood, obtained before the transplant. The receptors here all came from a human donor who received a combined kidney and bone marrow transplant.

As regards this clone: The read stops 3 residues short of the end of the CDR3; the missing end is completed from the germline J gene. The chain links TRBV19 to TRBJ2-7; TRBD2 might be the D (6 bases). Per the germline V gene, CDR1 is LNHDA and CDR2 is SQIVND (reference sequence). The CDR3 length is 14 residues. Trimming left V 8 bases short and J 3 bases short, with 17 bases between. CDR3 protein: CASHGGPPLYEQYF. CDR3 DNA, as far as it was read: TGTGCCAGTCATGGAGGGCCCCCCCTCTACGAG. Together with reference TRBV19 and TRBJ2-7, the CDR3 gives the full variable domain: DGGITQSPKYLFRKEGQNVTLSCEQNLNHDAMYWYRQDPGQGLRLIYYSQIVNDFQKGDIAEGYSVSREKKESFPLTVTSAQKNPTAFYLCASHGGPPLYEQYFGPGTRLTVT.

A word on this clone: The read falls 3 residues short of the CDR3 end, and the missing part is taken from the germline J gene. The chain joins TRBV19 to TRBJ2-3; D not certain. The CDR3 has 14 residues. V was cut by 9 bases and J by 0 bases, with 13 bases left in between. Germline assignment: CDR1 LNHDA and CDR2 SQIVND (reference sequence). CDR3 region: CASAREISTDTQYF. The DNA read from the CDR3 is TGTGCCAGCGCGCGTGAGATTAGCACAGATACG.

About this clone itself: The read ends 3 residues before the CDR3 terminus; that terminus is restored from the germline J gene. V is TRBV2 and J is TRBJ1-2; D is unclear. CDR3 size: 13 residues. V was trimmed by 4 bases and J by 1 base, leaving 7 bases between them. Germline V CDR1 and CDR2: SNHLY, FYNNEI. Partial CDR3 DNA: TGTGCCAGCAGTGGGCGGAATAACTATGGC. Amino acid sequence: CASSGRNNYG. The full CDR3 sequence reads CASSGRNNYGYTF.

Comment on this clone: The read gets to within 3 residues of the CDR3 end, and the germline J gene fills in the rest. V and J are TRBV30 and TRBJ1-1; D not certain. The CDR3 sequence is 14 residues long. Looked up from germline, CDR1 is GTSNPN and CDR2 is SVGIG (reference sequence). CDR3 sequence: CAWRRDGGTRGAFF. The DNA read from the CDR3 is TGTGCCTGGAGACGTGACGGCGGCACCCGGGGA.

Details on this clone: Coverage ceases 3 residues before the CDR3 finishes, and the germline J gene fills in the end. The V and J genes are TRBV7-2 and TRBJ2-7, with D hard to call. Trimming took 1 base from V and 5 from J, leaving 12 bases between them. Germline V gene sequence: CDR1 SGHTA, CDR2 FQGNSA. The CDR3 length is 14 residues. The covered CDR3 bases are TGTGCCAGCAGCTTAGGGTGGGCATCGGACGAG. Its translation is CASSLGWASDE. The CDR3 as a whole reads CASSLGWASDEQYF.

Concerning this clone: With the read ending 3 residues before the CDR3 end, the germline J gene is used to fill in that end. The chain uses TRBV7-6 and TRBJ2-1; D is unclear. V lost 1 base, J lost 5 bases, and 6 bases lay in between. Germline V gene data show CDR1 as SGHVS and CDR2 as FNYEAQ. The CDR3 extends over 13 amino acids. The sequenced CDR3 bases are TGTGCCAGCAGCTTAGGAAACAACAATGAG. Its translation is CASSLGNNNE. The full CDR3 protein reads CASSLGNNNEQFF.

This CDR3 reads CASRVAWSSYEQYF. CDR3 DNA (partial): TGTGCCAGCAGGGTAGCCTGGAGCTCCTACGAG. This chain links TRBV2 with TRBJ2-7; D uncertain. With the read ending 3 residues before the CDR3 end, the germline J gene is used to fill in that end. The CDR3 consists of 14 residues. V lost 6 bases to trimming and J lost 0 bases, with 12 bases between them. CDR1 is SNHLY and CDR2 is FYNNEI in the germline V gene. Based on the CDR3 plus reference TRBV2 and TRBJ2-7, the full variable domain is EPEVTQTPSHQVTQMGQEVILRCVPISNHLYFYWYRQILGQKVEFLVSFYNNEISEKSEIFDDQFSVERPDGSNFTLKIRSTKLEDSAMYFCASRVAWSSYEQYFGPGTRLTVT.

Turning to this clone: The CDR3 end lies 3 residues beyond the end of the read and is filled in from the germline J gene. The chain combines TRBV7-2 with TRBJ1-1; tentatively, D is TRBD1 (6 bases). Germline V gene lookup returns CDR1 SGHTA and CDR2 FQGNSA. Deletions cut 9 bases from V and 0 bases from J, with 17 bases between. The CDR3 is made up of 15 amino acids. The CDR3 loop is CASHPGGPLNTEAFF. The DNA read from the CDR3 is TGTGCCAGTCATCCGGGGGGGCCCCTGAACACTGAA.

Details on this clone: The CDR3 is cut off 3 residues early in the read; its end comes from the germline J gene. The chain couples TRBV10-3 to TRBJ2-5, with 13 positions matching TRBD2. Germline lookup yields CDR1 ENHRY and CDR2 SYGVKD. This CDR3 comprises 17 residues. The trim removed 2 bases at V and 1 base at J, leaving 4 bases unmatched. CDR3 region: CAISEVGLAGIQETQYF. The sequenced CDR3 bases are TGTGCCATCAGTGAGGTGGGACTAGCGGGGATCCAAGAGACC.

Notes on this clone: The observed sequence ends 3 residues before the CDR3 terminus, with the missing tail filled in from the germline J gene. This chain links TRBV19 with TRBJ2-7; the match to TRBD1 covers 7 bases. The J segment lost 4 bases and the V segment lost 5 bases, leaving 5 bases of the junction unmatched. The CDR3 covers 13 residues. Germline V gene lookup returns CDR1 LNHDA and CDR2 SQIVND (reference sequence). CDR3 DNA (partial): TGTGCCAGTAGTGAACAGGGGCAATACGAG. The encoded protein is CASSEQGQYE. The complete CDR3 protein is CASSEQGQYEQYF.

With regard to this clone: The CDR3 end falls 3 residues outside the read, so it is completed with the germline J gene. The V gene is TRBV20-1, the J gene TRBJ2-1; 8 bases match TRBD2. Germline trimming cut 4 bases from V and 2 bases from J; bases unmatched to any gene: 4. Germline loops: CDR1 DFQATT, CDR2 SNEGSKA (reference sequence). This CDR3 spans 14 amino acids. CDR3 bases read: TGCAGTGCTACTCCGGGACTAGCCTACAATGAG. Its protein is CSATPGLAYNE. The whole CDR3 region reads CSATPGLAYNEQFF.

On this clone itself: The CDR3 end falls 3 residues outside the read, so it is completed with the germline J gene. The chain has TRBV7-9 and TRBJ2-3; D not resolved. Trimming pared 4 bases from V and 3 bases from J, leaving 5 bases between. The CDR3 has 12 residues. Germline CDR1 and CDR2: SEHNR and FQNEAQ (reference sequence). The CDR3 region is CASSSATDTQYF. The covered CDR3 bases are TGTGCCAGCAGCTCCGCGACAGATACG.

About this clone itself: The sequenced fragment ends 3 residues before the CDR3 boundary, so the rest is inferred from the germline J gene. The chain joins TRBV18 to TRBJ2-5, with D maybe TRBD2 (5 bases). The CDR3 extends over 13 amino acids. V was pared by 0 bases and J by 7 bases, with 9 bases between. CDR1 and CDR2 from the germline V gene are KGHSH and LQKENI. CDR3 DNA, as far as it was read: TGTGCCAGCTCACCACCCCGCGAGGGGACC. Residues: CASSPPREGT. In full, the CDR3 is CASSPPREGTQYF.

Concerning this clone itself: Sequencing ends 3 residues short of the CDR3 end; the germline J gene provides the rest. This chain joins TRBV6-2 or TRBV6-3 and TRBJ1-2; D unresolved. The germline V gene has CDR1 MNHEY and CDR2 SVGEGT. Trimming removed 10 bases from V and 6 bases from J, with 18 bases in between. This CDR3 region has 13 residues. CDR3 sequence: CATSLRFSDGYTF. Incomplete CDR3 DNA: TGTGCCACCTCCCTGCGGTTCTCCGATGGC.

Of note for this clone: From the germline J gene comes the end of the CDR3, since the read stops 3 residues before it. The chain is built from TRBV19 and TRBJ2-2; TRBD1 aligns across 9 bases. Trimming cost V 6 bases and J 4 bases; bases outside gene matches: 6. The CDR3 sequence is 15 residues long. Germline V gene data show CDR1 as LNHDA and CDR2 as SQIVND (reference sequence). CDR3 residues: CASRVDRGVTGELFF. The sequenced part of the CDR3 DNA is TGTGCCAGTAGAGTCGACAGGGGGGTCACCGGGGAG.

Notes on this clone: The CDR3 is cut off 3 residues early in the read; its end comes from the germline J gene. The gene calls are TRBV7-2 and TRBJ2-7; possibly TRBD1 for D (6 bases). Germline CDR1 and CDR2: SGHTA and FQGNSA. The length of the CDR3 is 15 residues. Trimming took 3 bases from V and 3 from J, leaving 15 bases between them. The part of the CDR3 DNA that was read is TGTGCCAGCAGCTTGGTCAGACACAGGGACTACGAG. Translated, it gives CASSLVRHRDYE. The whole CDR3 protein is CASSLVRHRDYEQYF.

This chain's CDR3 is CASSRQESYEQYF. The covered CDR3 bases are TGTGCCAGCAGCCGACAGGAATCCTACGAG. J is TRBJ2-7 and V is TRBV6-2 or TRBV6-3; D is perhaps TRBD1 (6 bases). The CDR3 end lies 3 residues beyond the end of the read and is filled in from the germline J gene. CDR1 and CDR2 from the germline V gene are MNHEY and SVGEGT. Trimming stripped 6 bases from V and 1 base from J, with 10 bases between. This CDR3 is 13 amino acids long.

As regards this clone: The CDR3 is cut off 3 residues early in the read; its end comes from the germline J gene. The chain combines TRBV18 with TRBJ2-6, with D possibly matching TRBD1 (5 bases). Per germline, CDR1 KGHSH and CDR2 LQKENI. This CDR3 is built from 15 residues. The V end was cut by 2 bases, the J end by 4 bases, with 9 bases between. CDR3 sequence reads: CASSPRGEGANVLTF. The sequenced CDR3 bases are TGTGCCAGCTCACCAAGGGGCGAAGGGGCCAACGTC.

On this clone itself: Sequencing ends 3 residues short of the CDR3 end; the germline J gene provides the rest. The rearrangement uses TRBV19 and TRBJ1-5; D gene ambiguous. The V end lost 3 bases, the J end lost 4 bases, and 13 bases lay between the germline ends. Germline lookup yields CDR1 LNHDA and CDR2 SQIVND (reference sequence). This CDR3 is built from 15 residues. The CDR3 is CASSIRQEKNQPQHF. CDR3 DNA (partial): TGTGCCAGTAGTATCCGGCAGGAAAAGAATCAGCCC.

A remark on this clone: The DNA ends 3 residues before the CDR3 does, and the rest of the CDR3 is filled in from the germline J gene. The rearrangement links TRBV2 to TRBJ2-3; 8 bases match TRBD1. V was clipped by 6 bases and J by 5 bases; unmatched bases: 13. The V gene's germline CDR1 is SNHLY and CDR2 FYNNEI. The CDR3 has 16 residues. The CDR3 bases that were read are TGTGCCAGCAGAACCGACCAGGGGGCGAGGGGAGATACG. This encodes CASRTDQGARGDT. The full CDR3 protein reads CASRTDQGARGDTQYF.

On this clone: With the read ending 3 residues before the CDR3 end, the germline J gene is used to fill in that end. The chain joins TRBV18 to TRBJ1-3, with D possibly being TRBD1 (6 bases). The CDR3 sequence is 14 residues long. CDR1 is KGHSH and CDR2 is LQKENI in the germline V gene. V was cut by 3 bases and J by 4 bases, with 10 bases left in between. The CDR3 loop is CASSPTGKGNTIYF. The covered CDR3 bases are TGTGCCAGCTCACCTACAGGGAAAGGAAACACC.

A remark on this clone: Coverage ceases 3 residues before the CDR3 finishes, and the germline J gene fills in the end. This sequence joins TRBV7-8 and TRBJ1-2; D is possibly TRBD1 (6 bases). There are 15 residues in the CDR3. CDR1 is SGHVS and CDR2 is FQNEAQ in the germline V gene. This CDR3 reads CASSLATPGVWGYTF. CDR3 DNA (partial): TGTGCCAGCAGCTTAGCCACCCCAGGGGTCTGGGGC.

To note about this clone: The CDR3 goes on 3 residues after the read ends, and that part is filled in from the germline J gene. The chain carries TRBV20-1 and TRBJ1-4; 11 nucleotides agree with TRBD1. The J segment lost 7 bases and the V segment lost 6 bases, leaving 22 bases of the junction unmatched. This CDR3 spans 19 amino acids. CDR1 and CDR2 from the germline V gene are DFQATT and SNEGSKA (reference sequence). CDR3 in amino acids: CSAPGTGGTFDFRSEKLFF. The sequenced CDR3 bases are TGCAGTGCCCCTGGGACAGGGGGTACGTTCGATTTTCGAAGTGAAAAA.

CDR3 amino acids: CSGGTGGKTQYF. Incomplete CDR3 DNA: TGCAGCGGGGGGACAGGGGGCAAGACC. The chain joins TRBV29-1 to TRBJ2-5, with TRBD1 matching 12 bases. The CDR3 goes on 3 residues after the read ends, and that part is filled in from the germline J gene. The germline gives CDR1 SQVTM, CDR2 ANQGSEA. With 7 bases clipped from V and 6 bases from J, the junction kept 3 bases outside the gene matches. CDR3 length: 12 residues.

Points on this clone: The read stops 3 residues short of the end of the CDR3; the missing end is completed from the germline J gene. The chain is built from TRBV19 and TRBJ1-6; the D gene is possibly TRBD1 (6 bases). The CDR3 consists of 18 residues. Per the germline V gene, CDR1 is LNHDA and CDR2 is SQIVND (reference sequence). Trimming stripped 0 bases from V and 0 bases from J, with 12 bases between. The CDR3 bases that were read are TGTGCCAGTAGTATAGATGGGACACCGAGCTCCTATAATTCACCC. This sequence encodes CASSIDGTPSSYNSP. The entire CDR3 reads CASSIDGTPSSYNSPLHF.

A word on this clone: The read gets to within 3 residues of the CDR3 end, and the germline J gene fills in the rest. V usage is TRBV30 and J usage is TRBJ1-5; 7 bases align to TRBD1. CDR3 size: 16 residues. The germline V gene has CDR1 GTSNPN and CDR2 SVGIG (reference sequence). The V segment lost 3 bases and the J segment 9 bases; nucleotides outside the gene matches: 17. The sequenced part of the CDR3 DNA is TGTGCCTGGAGCCCGACCCGGGGGACAGCCTACGGGCCC. This encodes CAWSPTRGTAYGP. From start to end, the CDR3 is CAWSPTRGTAYGPQHF.